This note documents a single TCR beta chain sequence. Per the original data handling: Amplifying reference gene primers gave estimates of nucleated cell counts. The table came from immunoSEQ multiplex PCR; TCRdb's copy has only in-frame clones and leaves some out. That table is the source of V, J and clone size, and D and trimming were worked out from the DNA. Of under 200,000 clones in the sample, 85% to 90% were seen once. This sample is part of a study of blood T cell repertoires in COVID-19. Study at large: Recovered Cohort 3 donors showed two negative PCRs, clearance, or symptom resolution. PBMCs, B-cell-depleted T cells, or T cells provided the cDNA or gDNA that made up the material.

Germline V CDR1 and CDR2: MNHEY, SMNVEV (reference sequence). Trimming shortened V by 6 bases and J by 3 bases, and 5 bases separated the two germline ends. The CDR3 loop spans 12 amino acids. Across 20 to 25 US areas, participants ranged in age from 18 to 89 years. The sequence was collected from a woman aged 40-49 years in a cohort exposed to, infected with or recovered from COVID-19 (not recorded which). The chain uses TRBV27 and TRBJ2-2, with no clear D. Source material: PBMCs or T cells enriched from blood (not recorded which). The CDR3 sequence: CASRDYTGELFF. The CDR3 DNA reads TGTGCCAGCAGAGACTACACCGGGGAGCTGTTTTTT.